This T cell receptor beta chain was sequenced in a study of blood T cells in healthy people across ages. Primed by a sample-barcoded 5' primer and a J-beta primer mix, a second PCR proceeded for about 7 to 11 cycles. In TCRdb, the 5' RACE reads were re-called with MiXCR into one record per CDR3 protein. In the table there are about 1 million distinct CDR3 sequences, under 55% of which are singletons. A minimum of 6 micrograms of total RNA was extracted per sample. The CDR3 consists of 15 residues. The V gene end was trimmed by 6 bases and the J gene end by 8 bases; junction bases not matched to a gene: 12. Germline CDR1 SGHVS, CDR2 FQNEAQ.

The sequenced material came from blood. The chain has TRBV7-8 and TRBJ2-1; 8 bases match TRBD1. The receptor's source is a woman aged 60 to 75 in good health. The CDR3 loop is CASSFDRGRLDEQFF. The DNA for the CDR3 is TGTGCCAGCAGTTTCGACAGGGGAAGGTTGGATGAGCAGTTCTTC.